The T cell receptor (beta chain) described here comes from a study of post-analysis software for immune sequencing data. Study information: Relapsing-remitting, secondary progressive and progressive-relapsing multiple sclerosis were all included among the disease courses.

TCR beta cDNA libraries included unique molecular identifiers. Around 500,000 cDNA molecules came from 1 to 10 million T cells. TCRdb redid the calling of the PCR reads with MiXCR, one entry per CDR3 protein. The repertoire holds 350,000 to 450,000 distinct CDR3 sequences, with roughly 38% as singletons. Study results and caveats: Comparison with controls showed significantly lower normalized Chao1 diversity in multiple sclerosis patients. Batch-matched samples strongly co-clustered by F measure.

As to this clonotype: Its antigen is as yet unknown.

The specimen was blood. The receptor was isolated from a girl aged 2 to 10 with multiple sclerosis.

The CDR3 is CATSRDQPGAQYF. In DNA, the CDR3 is TGTGCCACCAGCAGAGATCAACCCGGGGCCCAGTACTTC. The genes are TRBV15 and TRBJ2-5; maybe TRBD2 (5 bases). There are 13 residues in the CDR3. Germline V gene lookup returns CDR1 LNHNV and CDR2 YYDKDF (reference sequence). Trimming removed 0 bases at V and 9 bases at J, with 11 bases between.